These 18 T cell receptor beta chains originate from one sample sequenced in a study of beta chain bispecific antibodies for T cell cancers. Study results and caveats: In these mixed samples, most targeted TRBV reads derived from the leukemia cell line.

Either OKT3 anti-CD3 antibody or CD3/CD28 beads expanded T cells from blood mononuclear cells over about three days. A single record per CDR3 protein comes from TCRdb applying MiXCR to the 5' RACE reads. The repertoire holds about 9,600 distinct CDR3 sequences, with less than 2.5% as singletons. These TCRs' antigens remain unknown. Sample: T cells from a healthy donor cultured with Jurkat leukemia cells, taken from a culture containing an anti-CD19 bispecific antibody. The receptor set was obtained from a human donor in good health. Some clones in this sample may be carry-over from other donors' samples.

In this sample, this clonotype turned up many times. The rearrangement links TRBV7-9 to TRBJ1-5; 7 bases agree with TRBD1. CDR3 length: 12 amino acids. The J segment lost 11 bases and the V segment lost 4 bases, leaving 5 bases of the junction unmatched. Germline CDR1 is SEHNR and CDR2 is FQNEAQ (reference sequence). The CDR3: CASSSDGTAQHF. The CDR3 DNA reads TGTGCCAGCAGCTCCGACGGGACAGCCCAGCATTTT.

This clonotype has at least ten counts. V is TRBV5-5 and J is TRBJ2-2; no clear D gene. The CDR3 is 14 residues long. Germline values: CDR1 SGHKS, CDR2 YYEKEE (reference sequence). Trimming stripped 0 bases from V and 5 bases from J, with 8 bases between. Here the CDR3 reads CASSLASWTGELFF. The CDR3 region has the DNA TGTGCCAGCAGCTTGGCTTCCTGGACCGGGGAGCTGTTTTTT.

In its sample, this clonotype was seen many times. This chain links TRBV10-3 with TRBJ1-5; the match to TRBD1 covers 8 bases. CDR3 length: 16 amino acids. The V and J ends lost 1 base and 4 bases, in that order; junction bases with no gene match: 6. CDR1 ENHRY and CDR2 SYGVKD come from the germline V gene. The CDR3 region is CAISEYGTGVNQPQHF. Written as DNA, the CDR3 is TGTGCCATCAGTGAGTACGGGACAGGTGTTAATCAGCCCCAGCATTTT.

This clonotype was seen many times. V usage is TRBV20-1 and J usage is TRBJ2-3; 8 bases fit TRBD2. This CDR3 comprises 15 residues. CDR1 is DFQATT and CDR2 is SNEGSKA in the germline V gene (reference sequence). The V gene end was trimmed by 3 bases and the J gene end by 2 bases; junction bases not matched to a gene: 7. CDR3 sequence reads: CSASGAGVYTDTQYF. The CDR3 nucleotides read TGCAGTGCTAGTGGAGCGGGGGTATACACAGATACGCAGTATTTT.

This clonotype was counted at least ten times. The rearrangement links TRBV5-1 to TRBJ2-1; D ambiguous. The CDR3 has 12 amino acids. V was pared by 3 bases and J by 10 bases, with 11 bases between. Germline-derived CDR1 and CDR2 are SGHRS and YFSETQ. CDR3 amino acids: CASSYSGPEQFF. Here the CDR3 DNA reads TGCGCCAGCAGCTATTCCGGACCAGAGCAGTTCTTC.

The sample holds many counts of this clonotype. The gene calls are TRBV7-6 and TRBJ2-7; TRBD1 aligns across 12 bases. CDR1 and CDR2 from the germline V gene are SGHVS and FNYEAQ. Trimming removed 5 bases from V and 5 bases from J; junction bases left unmatched: 7. This CDR3 spans 15 amino acids. For the CDR3, the DNA is TGTGCCAGCAGCGTTGGGACAGGGGGCGGGGACGAGCAGTACTTC. Translation: CASSVGTGGGDEQYF.

In its sample, this clonotype was seen many times. The chain links TRBV12-3 or TRBV12-4 to TRBJ2-3, with 12 bases aligning to TRBD2. This CDR3 contains 16 residues. V gave up 10 bases and J gave up 2 bases; unmatched junction bases: 10. CDR3 residues: CATRGTSGFSTDTQYF. CDR3 DNA sequence: TGTGCCACCAGGGGGACTAGCGGGTTTTCCACAGATACGCAGTATTTT.

In this sample, this clonotype turned up many times. This chain uses TRBV5-1 with TRBJ2-3; 8 positions agree with TRBD1. CDR3 length equals 16 residues. Germline V lookup: CDR1 SGHRS, CDR2 YFSETQ. The J segment lost 4 bases and the V segment lost 3 bases, leaving 10 bases of the junction unmatched. CDR3 in amino acids: CASSYFGQGSADTQYF. The CDR3 coding sequence is TGCGCCAGCAGCTATTTCGGACAGGGTAGCGCAGATACGCAGTATTTT.

This clonotype was detected ten times or more. This sequence joins TRBV6-5 and TRBJ2-5, with 11 bases fitting TRBD2. Germline V gene data show CDR1 as MNHEY and CDR2 as SVGAGI. V was pared by 6 bases and J by 2 bases, with 8 bases of the junction left unmatched. The CDR3 spans 16 residues. Here the CDR3 DNA reads TGTGCCAGCAGCCCCGGGGGACTAGCGGAGCAAGAGACCCAGTACTTC. Encoded protein: CASSPGGLAEQETQYF.

The table lists this clonotype with many counts. This sequence joins TRBV11-2 and TRBJ2-7, with D possibly TRBD2 on 5 matching bases. V lost 5 bases and J lost 4, with 18 bases in between. Germline V gives CDR1 SGHAT, CDR2 FQNNGV. The CDR3 sequence is 15 residues long. The chain's CDR3 is CASSPLPELAYEQYF. DNA for the CDR3: TGTGCCAGCAGCCCCCTCCCAGAGCTAGCTTACGAGCAGTACTTC.

This clonotype was seen at least ten times. The chain combines TRBV20-1 with TRBJ1-5, with D tentatively TRBD1 (5 bases). Trimming removed 6 bases from V and 2 bases from J, with 14 bases in between. CDR1 and CDR2 (germline): DFQATT, SNEGSKA (reference sequence). This CDR3 comprises 14 residues. The CDR3 DNA reads TGCAGTGCCCGATGGGGGGGGGGCAATCAGCCCCAGCATTTT. It encodes CSARWGGGNQPQHF.

This clonotype was detected many times. This chain joins TRBV20-1 and TRBJ2-5; TRBD1 agrees at 8 bases. From germline, CDR1 is DFQATT and CDR2 SNEGSKA (reference sequence). Losses at the gene ends were 4 bases for V and 8 bases for J; bases not matched to a gene: 6. The CDR3 has 12 residues. The CDR3 is CSAIDRGRTQYF. CDR3 coding DNA: TGCAGTGCTATAGACAGGGGAAGAACCCAGTACTTC.

This clonotype was counted ten times or more. V and J are TRBV29-1 and TRBJ2-1; D is tentatively TRBD1 or TRBD2 (5 bases each). Trimming stripped 4 bases from V and 7 bases from J, with 17 bases between. CDR3 length: 14 residues. Per germline, CDR1 SQVTM and CDR2 ANQGSEA. The CDR3 reads CSVVPTFWGNEQFF. DNA of the CDR3: TGCAGCGTTGTCCCTACTTTTTGGGGGAATGAGCAGTTCTTC.

There are many counts of this clonotype. The V gene is TRBV7-8, the J gene TRBJ2-2; 8 bases match TRBD1. The germline CDR1 and CDR2 sequences are SGHVS and FQNEAQ. This CDR3 comprises 16 residues. V was clipped by 2 bases and J by 6 bases; unmatched bases: 8. The CDR3 DNA follows: TGTGCCAGCAGCTTACTGGCAGGGGGCGATTCCGGGGAGCTGTTTTTT. This sequence encodes CASSLLAGGDSGELFF.

This clonotype was seen only a few times. The chain recombines TRBV13 with TRBJ1-2; D possibly corresponds to TRBD1 (5 bases). Germline assignment: CDR1 PRHDT and CDR2 FYEKMQ (reference sequence). This CDR3 is built from 12 residues. V was shortened by 4 bases and J by 8 bases, with 11 bases between the two germline ends. The CDR3 bases are TGTGCCAGCAGCTCCCCCGGGGGGGGCTACACCTTC. Protein sequence: CASSSPGGGYTF. The full variable domain, its missing parts supplied by reference TRBV13 and TRBJ1-2, is AAGVIQSPRHLIKEKRETATLKCYPIPRHDTVYWYQQGPGQDPQFLISFYEKMQSDKGSIPDRFSAQQFSDYHSELNMSSLELGDSALYFCASSSPGGGYTFGSGTRLTVV.

This clonotype showed up just a few times. The CDR3 reads CASSLGVRGAYNNEQFF. CDR3 bases: TGTGCCAGCAGCTTGGGGGTGCGGGGGGCCTATAACAATGAGCAGTTCTTC. The rearrangement joins TRBV5-4 to TRBJ2-1; 8 bases fit TRBD2. CDR3 length equals 17 residues. The germline gives CDR1 SGHNT, CDR2 YYREEE (reference sequence). V was pared by 0 bases and J by 5 bases, with 10 bases of the junction left unmatched.

This clonotype was found many times. The chain links TRBV28 to TRBJ1-6, with D possibly matching TRBD1 (5 bases). The CDR3 extends over 15 amino acids. CDR1 is MDHEN and CDR2 is SYDVKM in the germline V gene. Trimming removed 6 bases at V and 13 bases at J, with 22 bases between. For the CDR3, the DNA is TGTGCCAGCAGACCCCTCGTCGGGGGAGCTCACCCCCTCCACTTT. Amino acids: CASRPLVGGAHPLHF.

This clonotype came up many times. The chain is built from TRBV20-1 and TRBJ1-2; D gene unclear. The CDR3 spans 12 residues. Trimming pared 3 bases from V and 4 bases from J, leaving 9 bases between. CDR1 and CDR2 (germline): DFQATT, SNEGSKA (reference sequence). As DNA, the CDR3 is TGCAGTGCTAGTGACGGTCTCTATGGCTACACCTTC. It yields the protein CSASDGLYGYTF.